The rows below give T cell receptor beta chains drawn from one sample of a study of early T cells in non-severe SARS-CoV-2 infection. A single record per CDR3 protein comes from TCRdb applying MiXCR to the 5' RACE reads. The sample has roughly 26,000 distinct CDR3 sequences; under 5% are singletons. Sequenced input: whole blood. Receptors originate from an adult who was a healthcare worker with PCR-confirmed SARS-CoV-2 infection or an uninfected control (not recorded which). The CDR3 runs from the conserved cysteine through the conserved F or W. Fields, in order: clone size, V gene, D gene, J gene, CDR3 DNA, CDR3 protein. A D gene is named only where the DNA matches it firmly. A row's size may be missing; if present it is once, few, many or a size class.

clone_size: -; v_call: TRBV3-1; d_call: -; j_call: TRBJ2-3; cdr3_nt: TGTGCCAGCAGCCAAGAAGCGGCTCCTAGCACAGATACGCAGTATTTT; cdr3_aa: CASSQEAAPSTDTQYF
clone_size: few; v_call: TRBV5-5; d_call: -; j_call: TRBJ1-2; cdr3_nt: TGTGCCAGCAGCGGAGGACTGCTAAACTATGGCTACACCTTC; cdr3_aa: CASSGGLLNYGYTF
clone_size: many; v_call: TRBV11-3; d_call: -; j_call: TRBJ2-3; cdr3_nt: TGTGCCAGGACCGGGCGGCACCCGGTCCAAGATACGCAGTATTTT; cdr3_aa: CARTGRHPVQDTQYF
clone_size: many; v_call: TRBV5-4; d_call: -; j_call: TRBJ2-5; cdr3_nt: TGTGCCAGCAGCTTGGGAGGGGGACAAGAGACCCAGTACTTC; cdr3_aa: CASSLGGGQETQYF
clone_size: few; v_call: TRBV12-3/TRBV12-4; d_call: -; j_call: TRBJ2-3; cdr3_nt: TGTGCCAGCAGATTGGCAGATACGCAGTATTTT; cdr3_aa: CASRLADTQYF
clone_size: many; v_call: TRBV6-1; d_call: -; j_call: TRBJ2-4; cdr3_nt: TGTGCCAGCAGTGAAACCTACGGAAACATTCAGTACTTC; cdr3_aa: CASSETYGNIQYF
clone_size: many; v_call: TRBV29-1; d_call: -; j_call: TRBJ2-3; cdr3_nt: TGCAGCGTTGATGGGGTTGGCACAGATACGCAGTATTTT; cdr3_aa: CSVDGVGTDTQYF
clone_size: many; v_call: TRBV3-1; d_call: TRBD2; j_call: TRBJ2-7; cdr3_nt: TGTGCCAGCAGCAAAAGACTAGCGGGAGGGGAATCCGAGCAGTACTTC; cdr3_aa: CASSKRLAGGESEQYF
clone_size: many; v_call: TRBV7-2; d_call: TRBD1; j_call: TRBJ1-6; cdr3_nt: TGTGCCAGCAGCTCAAGGACAGGGCCGACGGCTTCACCCCTCCACTTT; cdr3_aa: CASSSRTGPTASPLHF
clone_size: many; v_call: TRBV7-8; d_call: -; j_call: TRBJ2-1; cdr3_nt: TGTGCCAGCAGCTTAGTCGGGGGCGGCCAAAATGAGCAGTTCTTC; cdr3_aa: CASSLVGGGQNEQFF